These 12 T cell receptor beta chains were all obtained from the same sample, sequenced in a study of T cells after yellow fever vaccination. TCRdb ran MiXCR on the 5' RACE reads and lists one entry per CDR3 protein. The sample consists of about 160,000 distinct CDR3 sequences, around 7.3% of them appearing once. This specimen consisted of CD4+ T cells sorted from PBMCs, obtained 5 days after the first yellow fever vaccination. The receptor set was obtained from a man aged 18 to 30 who received the YFV17D yellow fever vaccine.

This clonotype was counted many times. The J gene is TRBJ2-1, the V gene TRBV10-3; 15 positions match TRBD2. This CDR3 comprises 14 residues. J lost 7 bases, V lost 10 bases, and 5 bases had no gene match. Germline CDR1 and CDR2: ENHRY and SYGVKD. CDR3 DNA sequence: TGTGCCACGGGACTAGCGGGGGGTATGAATGAGCAGTTCTTC. It specifies CATGLAGGMNEQFF.

The V gene is TRBV5-1, the J gene TRBJ2-2; TRBD1 is a possible D gene (7 bases). This CDR3 is built from 14 residues. The V end lost 5 bases, the J end lost 6 bases, and 14 bases lay between the germline ends. Germline-derived CDR1 and CDR2 are SGHRS and YFSETQ. The CDR3 loop is CASRGRGDSGELFF. In DNA form, the CDR3 reads TGCGCCAGCAGAGGCAGGGGGGACTCCGGGGAGCTGTTTTTT.

Comments on this clonotype: At one end, the junction sequence differs from germline, possibly due to a read error. The genes are TRBV6-1 and TRBJ1-1; no reliable D call. Germline V CDR1 and CDR2: MNHNS, SASEGT. The CDR3 covers 13 residues. The CDR3: CASSEGRNTEAFF. CDR3 bases: TGTGCCAGCAGCGAAGGGAGGAACACTGAAGCTTTCTTT.

The gene calls are TRBV7-3 and TRBJ2-1, with no clear D. Germline CDR1 is SGHTA and CDR2 is FQGTGA. Trimming took 5 bases from V and 8 from J, leaving 13 bases between them. The CDR3 is 13 residues long. CDR3 region: CASSEASRDEQFF. The DNA of the CDR3 is TGTGCCAGCAGCGAAGCGTCGAGAGATGAGCAGTTCTTC.

The chain has TRBV20-1 and TRBJ2-2, with D possibly matching TRBD2 (7 bases). Per germline, CDR1 DFQATT and CDR2 SNEGSKA (reference sequence). The CDR3 totals 14 residues. V gave up 5 bases and J gave up 1 base, with 11 bases separating them. DNA of the CDR3: TGCAGTGCTGGAGGGGGGGGGAACACCGGGGAGCTGTTTTTT. Translating gives CSAGGGGNTGELFF.

As regards this clonotype: This may come from a read error, since a much larger clone is one base off. The V gene is TRBV12-3 or TRBV12-4, the J gene TRBJ1-2; perhaps TRBD1 as D (6 bases). The CDR3 spans 14 residues. Between the trimmed V and J ends, which lost 5 bases and 6 bases, there was a span of 16 bases. The CDR3 DNA is TGTGCCAGCAGTCCGTGGACAGTCGACCATGGCTACACCTTC. Translation gives CASSPWTVDHGYTF.

The CDR3 loop reads CASSFPGGANVLTF. The CDR3 nucleotides read TGTGCCAGCAGCTTCCCAGGTGGGGCCAACGTCCTGACTTTC. This chain uses TRBV7-9 with TRBJ2-6; D remains ambiguous. This CDR3 spans 14 amino acids. From germline, CDR1 is SEHNR and CDR2 FQNEAQ (reference sequence). V was pared by 3 bases and J by 3 bases, with 6 bases between.

This clonotype was seen many times. The chain combines TRBV6-5 with TRBJ1-1; D is uncertain. Trimming took 2 bases from V and 1 from J, leaving 5 bases between them. Germline V gene data show CDR1 as MNHEY and CDR2 as SVGAGI. The CDR3 length is 13 residues. CDR3: CASSYQENTEAFF. The CDR3 coding sequence is TGTGCCAGCAGTTACCAAGAGAACACTGAAGCTTTCTTT.

This clonotype has a count of ten or more. The V and J genes are TRBV7-2 and TRBJ1-5; no reliable D call. Deletions cut 1 base from V and 7 bases from J, with 11 bases between. CDR3 size: 14 residues. Germline CDR1 reads SGHTA; CDR2 reads FQGNSA. CDR3 bases: TGTGCCAGCAGCTTAGGGGCAGGCGGGCAGCCCCAGCATTTT. Encoded protein: CASSLGAGGQPQHF. The full variable domain, with the rest looked up from reference TRBV7-2 and TRBJ1-5, is GAGVSQSPSNKVTEKGKDVELRCDPISGHTALYWYRQSLGQGLEFLIYFQGNSAPDKSGLPSDRFSAERTGGSVSTLTIQRTQQEDSAVYLCASSLGAGGQPQHFGDGTRLSIL.

This clonotype was counted a few times. The V call is TRBV7-2, the J call TRBJ2-2; 7 bases are a match to TRBD2. CDR1 is SGHTA and CDR2 is FQGNSA in the germline V gene. J lost 1 base, V lost 3 bases, and 2 bases had no gene match. The length of the CDR3 is 15 residues. The CDR3 protein is CASSFKRGNTGELFF. The CDR3 DNA sequence: TGTGCCAGCAGCTTCAAGCGGGGGAACACCGGGGAGCTGTTTTTT. The full variable domain, in which reference TRBV7-2 and TRBJ2-2 provide the parts outside the CDR3, is GAGVSQSPSNKVTEKGKDVELRCDPISGHTALYWYRQSLGQGLEFLIYFQGNSAPDKSGLPSDRFSAERTGGSVSTLTIQRTQQEDSAVYLCASSFKRGNTGELFFGEGSRLTVL.

The chain uses TRBV12-3 or TRBV12-4 and TRBJ2-1; TRBD2 agrees at 7 bases. V shed 3 bases, J shed 0 bases, and the junction held 2 bases outside the gene matches. The CDR3 is 15 residues long. The CDR3: CASSLRDYSYNEQFF. Here the CDR3 DNA reads TGTGCCAGCAGTTTGCGGGACTACTCCTACAATGAGCAGTTCTTC.

There are many counts of this clonotype. The chain recombines TRBV10-3 with TRBJ1-4; possible D gene TRBD1, 5 bases. The CDR3 is 13 residues long. V lost 6 bases and J 6 bases, leaving 11 bases between the germline ends. CDR1 ENHRY and CDR2 SYGVKD come from the germline V gene. CDR3 loop: CAIRGTRDEKLFF. The DNA of the CDR3 is TGTGCCATCAGGGGGACGAGGGATGAAAAACTGTTTTTT.